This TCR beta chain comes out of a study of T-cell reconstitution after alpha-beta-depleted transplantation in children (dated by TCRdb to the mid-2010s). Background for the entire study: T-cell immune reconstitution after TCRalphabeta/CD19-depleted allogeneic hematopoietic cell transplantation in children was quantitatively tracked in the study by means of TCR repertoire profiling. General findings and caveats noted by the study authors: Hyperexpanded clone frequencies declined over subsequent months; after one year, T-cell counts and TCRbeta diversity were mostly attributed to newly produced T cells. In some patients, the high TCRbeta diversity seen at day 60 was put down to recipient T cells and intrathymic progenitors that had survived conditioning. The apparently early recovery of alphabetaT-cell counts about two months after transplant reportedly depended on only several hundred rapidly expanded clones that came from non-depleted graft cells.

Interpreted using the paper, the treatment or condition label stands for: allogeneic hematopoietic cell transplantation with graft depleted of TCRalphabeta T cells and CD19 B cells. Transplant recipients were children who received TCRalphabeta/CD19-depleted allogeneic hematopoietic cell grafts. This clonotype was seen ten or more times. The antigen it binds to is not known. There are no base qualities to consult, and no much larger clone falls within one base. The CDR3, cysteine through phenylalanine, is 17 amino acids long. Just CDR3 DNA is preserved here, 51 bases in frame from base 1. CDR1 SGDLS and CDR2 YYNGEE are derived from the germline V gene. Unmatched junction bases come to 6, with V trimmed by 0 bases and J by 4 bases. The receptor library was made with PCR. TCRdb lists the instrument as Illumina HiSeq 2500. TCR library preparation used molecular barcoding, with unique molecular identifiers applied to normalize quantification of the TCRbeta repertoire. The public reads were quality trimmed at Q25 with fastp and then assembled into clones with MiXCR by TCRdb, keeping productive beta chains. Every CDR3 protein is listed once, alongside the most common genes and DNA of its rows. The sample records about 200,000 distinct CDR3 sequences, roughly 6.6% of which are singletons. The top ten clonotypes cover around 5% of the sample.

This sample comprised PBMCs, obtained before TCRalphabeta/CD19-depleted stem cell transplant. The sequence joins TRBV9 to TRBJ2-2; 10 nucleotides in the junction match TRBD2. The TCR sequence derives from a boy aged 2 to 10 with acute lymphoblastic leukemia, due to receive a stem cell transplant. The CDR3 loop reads CASSVGASGSITGELFF. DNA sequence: TGTGCCAGCAGCGTAGGGGCTAGCGGGAGTATCACCGGGGAGCTGTTTTTT.